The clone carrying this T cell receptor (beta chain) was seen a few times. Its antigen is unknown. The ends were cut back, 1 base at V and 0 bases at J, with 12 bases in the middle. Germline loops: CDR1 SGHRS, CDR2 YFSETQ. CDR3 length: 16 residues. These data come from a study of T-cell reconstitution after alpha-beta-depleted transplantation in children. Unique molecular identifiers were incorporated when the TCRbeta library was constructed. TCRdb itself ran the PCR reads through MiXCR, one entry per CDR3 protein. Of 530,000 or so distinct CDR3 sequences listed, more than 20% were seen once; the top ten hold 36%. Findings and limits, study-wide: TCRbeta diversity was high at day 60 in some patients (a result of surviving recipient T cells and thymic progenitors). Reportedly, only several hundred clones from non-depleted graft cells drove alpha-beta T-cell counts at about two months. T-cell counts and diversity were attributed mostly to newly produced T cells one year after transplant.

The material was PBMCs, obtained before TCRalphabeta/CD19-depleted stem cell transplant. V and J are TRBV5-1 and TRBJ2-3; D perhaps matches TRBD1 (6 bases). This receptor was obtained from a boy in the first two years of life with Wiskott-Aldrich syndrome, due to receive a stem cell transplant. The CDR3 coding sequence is TGCGCCAGCAGCTTGCGCTTCGGACAGAGCACAGATACGCAGTATTTT. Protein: CASSLRFGQSTDTQYF.